This TCR beta chain was identified in a study of PD-L1 blockade in urothelial cancer. Study outcomes and limitations: Tumor-associated clones in blood expanded more at 3 weeks in durable-benefit patients.

Synthetic TCR analog templates were spiked into all PCRs individually. Some clones are missing from TCRdb's copy, which holds only in-frame ones; the method was immunoSEQ multiplex PCR. Here the sample spans about 88,000 clones, approximately 91% being singletons. As regards this clone: Its specificity is not known.

This receptor was identified in a man aged 55 to 70 with urothelial cancer. The sample consisted of PBMCs, taken around atezolizumab (anti-PD-L1) treatment.

The CDR3: CASRPAMGGVREAFF. Here the CDR3 DNA reads TGTGCCAGCAGACCTGCCATGGGGGGGGTCCGTGAAGCTTTCTTT. The chain links TRBV5-4 to TRBJ1-1; maybe TRBD1 (5 bases). Germline V lookup: CDR1 SGHNT, CDR2 YYREEE (reference sequence). The CDR3 runs to 15 residues. V dropped 5 bases and J dropped 7 bases, with 21 bases sitting between them.